This T cell receptor beta chain was sequenced in a study of cytomegalovirus exposure and HLA in healthy donors. Germline loops: CDR1 SGHRS, CDR2 YFSETQ. The V and J ends lost 4 bases and 1 base, in that order; junction bases with no gene match: 7. The CDR3 runs 15 residues. PCR was performed using 60 Vbeta and 13 Jbeta primers. Repertoires were generated with immunoSEQ multiplex PCR, while TCRdb's copy carries only in-frame clones and drops some. The sample has 140,000 or so clones, approximately 78% seen once. The sequence derives from a female donor in good health and CMV-seronegative. Material: PBMCs. The chain combines TRBV5-1 with TRBJ1-1, with 7 bases fitting TRBD1. The DNA of the CDR3 is TGCGCCAGCAGCCTGGGACAGCGTCGGAACACTGAAGCTTTCTTT. Its protein product is CASSLGQRRNTEAFF.